This T cell receptor beta chain derives from a study of blood T cell repertoires in COVID-19. Study-level background: COVID-19 samples from acute and convalescent phases originated in the United States, Italy and Spain. Sources were T cells, B-cell-depleted T cells, or PBMCs; the material itself was cDNA or gDNA.

Source study methods: Quantification of nucleated cells was approximated via reference gene primer amplification. The repertoire was sequenced with immunoSEQ multiplex PCR; TCRdb's copy has only in-frame clones and lacks some. V and J calls and clone size follow that table, whereas D and trimming were derived from the DNA. The data contain approximately 210,000 clones, about 86% of them singletons. V lost 1 base and J lost 12, with 10 bases in between. CDR1 is LGHDT and CDR2 is YNNKEL in the germline V gene (reference sequence). The CDR3 covers 12 residues. The clonotype comes from a woman in her sixties or seventies with acute or convalescent COVID-19. The sample taken for sequencing was peripheral blood. The rearrangement uses TRBV3-1 (or the pseudogene TRBV3-2) and TRBJ2-1; D unclear. The CDR3 nucleotides read TGTGCCAGCAGCCAAGGGGCTGGGTGGCAGTTCTTC. It specifies CASSQGAGWQFF.